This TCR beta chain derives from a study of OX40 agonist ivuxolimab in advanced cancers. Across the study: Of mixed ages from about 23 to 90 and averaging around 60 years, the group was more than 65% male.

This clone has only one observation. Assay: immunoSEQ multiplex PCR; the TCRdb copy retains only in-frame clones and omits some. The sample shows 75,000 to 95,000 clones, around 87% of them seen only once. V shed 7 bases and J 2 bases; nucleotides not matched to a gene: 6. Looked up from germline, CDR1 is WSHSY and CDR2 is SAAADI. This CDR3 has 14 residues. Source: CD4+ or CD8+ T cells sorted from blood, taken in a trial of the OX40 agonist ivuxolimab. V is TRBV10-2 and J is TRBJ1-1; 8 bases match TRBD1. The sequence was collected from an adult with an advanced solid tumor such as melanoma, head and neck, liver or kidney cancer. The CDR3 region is CASTQGALNTEAFF. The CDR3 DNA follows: TGCGCCAGCACCCAGGGGGCCCTCAACACTGAAGCTTTCTTT.